This T cell receptor beta chain comes out of a study of T cell changes during pregnancy in multiple sclerosis. Profiled with immunoSEQ multiplex PCR; TCRdb holds only in-frame clones, not every one. Altogether tens of thousands of clones are present, 85% to 95% being singletons, with the ten largest covering less than 3%. The ends were cut back, 7 bases at V and 0 bases at J, with 16 bases in the middle. Germline-derived CDR1 and CDR2 are MDHEN and SYDVKM. The CDR3 spans 15 residues. Source: peripheral blood, taken in the third trimester of pregnancy. The source of this sequence is a female donor in good health, enrolled as a control in a pregnancy study. The rearrangement links TRBV28 to TRBJ2-7, with D possibly TRBD2 on 7 matching bases. Here the CDR3 reads CASNGGAGSSYEQYF. The CDR3 nucleotides read TGTGCCAGCAATGGGGGGGCCGGCAGCTCCTACGAGCAGTACTTC.